This T cell receptor (beta chain) was found in a study of blood T cell repertoires in COVID-19. Looking at the study overall: Acute and convalescent COVID-19 samples came from the United States, Italy and Spain.

The trim removed 2 bases at V and 5 bases at J, leaving 6 bases unmatched. Germline assignment: CDR1 LNHDA and CDR2 SQIVND (reference sequence). This CDR3 comprises 14 residues. Enrollees, about 18 to 95 years old, lived in approximately 24 US areas. Exposed participants came across a COVID-19 case within 2 weeks before study entry. Assay: immunoSEQ multiplex PCR; the TCRdb copy retains only in-frame clones and omits some. Of 300,000 to 400,000 clones listed, 85% to 95% are singletons. This receptor was identified in a woman aged 25 to 45 who had been exposed to COVID-19. This chain links TRBV19 with TRBJ2-7, with 7 bases fitting TRBD1. The sample comprised PBMCs or T cells enriched from blood (not recorded which). CDR3 in DNA: TGTGCCAGTAGTATATCCGGGACAGTGAACGAGCAGTACTTC. Protein: CASSISGTVNEQYF.